A single sample is the source of the 13 T cell receptor beta chains below, sequenced in a study of identical twins. One entry per CDR3 protein, called by TCRdb with MiXCR from the 5' RACE reads. The sample lists 1,800,000 or so distinct CDR3 sequences, 25% to 35% occurring once. The sample consisted of cord blood. These receptors all stem from a newborn girl in good health.

J is TRBJ2-1 and V is TRBV4-1; D not resolved. The CDR3 totals 14 residues. Trimming shortened V by 2 bases and J by 10 bases, and 15 bases separated the two germline ends. Germline V gene lookup returns CDR1 MGHRA and CDR2 YSYEKL. CDR3 region: CASSQSLGKYEQFF. The CDR3 nucleotides read TGCGCCAGCAGCCAAAGCTTAGGCAAATACGAGCAGTTCTTC.

About this clonotype: A much larger clone lies one base from this, so it may be a read error. The chain joins TRBV29-1 to TRBJ1-5; weak D call: TRBD1 (6 bases). Germline loops: CDR1 SQVTM, CDR2 ANQGSEA. V gave up 4 bases and J gave up 3 bases, with 7 bases separating them. This CDR3 has 12 residues. The CDR3 DNA is TGCAGCGTTGGGACAGACAATCAGCCCCAGCATTTT. It translates to CSVGTDNQPQHF.

The V call is TRBV20-1, the J call TRBJ2-1, with D uncertain. The germline gives CDR1 DFQATT, CDR2 SNEGSKA (reference sequence). V lost 4 bases, J lost 5 bases, and 9 bases lay in between. The CDR3 extends over 12 amino acids. The CDR3 nucleotides read TGCAGTGCTACCAGCGCGAACAATGAGCAGTTCTTC. Its protein product is CSATSANNEQFF.

A few counts support this clonotype. This rearrangement joins TRBV11-2 to TRBJ2-1; 8 bases agree with TRBD2. The V and J ends lost 6 bases and 4 bases, in that order; junction bases with no gene match: 8. There are 15 residues in the CDR3. Per the germline V gene, CDR1 is SGHAT and CDR2 is FQNNGV. The CDR3 sequence is CASRVAGTLYNEQFF. The CDR3 region has the DNA TGTGCCAGCAGAGTAGCGGGGACTCTATACAATGAGCAGTTCTTC.

Regarding this clonotype: One end of the junction is discordant with germline, which a read error may explain. The V and J genes are TRBV5-1 and TRBJ1-6, with 8 bases fitting TRBD1. Germline CDR1 SGHRS, CDR2 YFSETQ. The CDR3 sequence is 14 residues long. The CDR3 is CAGSLAGGGSPLHF. CDR3 in DNA: TGCGCCGGCAGCTTGGCAGGGGGCGGTTCACCCCTCCACTTT.

This clonotype was counted only a few times. This chain links TRBV30 with TRBJ2-4; possible D gene TRBD1, 6 bases. Germline assignment: CDR1 GTSNPN and CDR2 SVGIG (reference sequence). The CDR3 loop spans 13 amino acids. V was pared by 4 bases and J by 6 bases, with 13 bases between. The CDR3, as DNA: TGTGCCTGGATGGGGCAGGGGAGAAACATTCAGTACTTC. This codes for CAWMGQGRNIQYF.

This rearrangement joins TRBV2 to TRBJ2-7; D ambiguous. The CDR3 contains 12 residues. Germline V CDR1 and CDR2: SNHLY, FYNNEI. The germline V and J ends were trimmed by 7 bases and 2 bases, with 9 bases remaining between them. In nucleotides, the CDR3 is TGTGCCAGCACGGCCGACACCTACGAGCAGTACTTC. Protein: CASTADTYEQYF. The full variable domain, its missing parts supplied by reference TRBV2 and TRBJ2-7, is EPEVTQTPSHQVTQMGQEVILRCVPISNHLYFYWYRQILGQKVEFLVSFYNNEISEKSEIFDDQFSVERPDGSNFTLKIRSTKLEDSAMYFCASTADTYEQYFGPGTRLTVT.

In its sample, this clonotype was seen many times. The V call is TRBV25-1, the J call TRBJ2-3; D unresolved. The CDR3 consists of 13 residues. V gave up 3 bases and J gave up 8 bases, with 12 bases separating them. Germline CDR1 reads MGHDK; CDR2 reads SYGVNS. The CDR3, as DNA: TGTGCCAGCAGTGAGAGCCAGTCACGTACGCAGTATTTT. Its translation is CASSESQSRTQYF.

This clonotype was seen just once. The chain links TRBV6-1 to TRBJ2-3; maybe TRBD2 (5 bases). V was clipped by 4 bases and J by 0 bases, with 14 bases between them. The CDR3 spans 16 residues. Per germline, CDR1 MNHNS and CDR2 SASEGT. CDR3 residues: CASSGPKRTSTDTQYF. The CDR3 nucleotides are TGTGCCAGCAGTGGACCCAAGAGGACTAGCACAGATACGCAGTATTTT.

The chain has TRBV20-1 and TRBJ1-2; no clear D. Germline V gene lookup returns CDR1 DFQATT and CDR2 SNEGSKA (reference sequence). The CDR3 runs to 13 residues. Between the trimmed V and J ends, which lost 1 base and 2 bases, there was a span of 8 bases. CDR3 in amino acids: CSARGVANYGYTF. As DNA, the CDR3 is TGCAGTGCTAGAGGGGTAGCGAACTATGGCTACACCTTC.

This clonotype was detected a few times. The rearrangement joins TRBV7-2 to TRBJ2-5; 9 nucleotides align to TRBD2. V was clipped by 0 bases and J by 5 bases; unmatched bases: 7. The CDR3 length is 16 residues. Germline V lookup: CDR1 SGHTA, CDR2 FQGNSA. The CDR3 nucleotides are TGTGCCAGCAGCTTAGCGAGGGCGGGGGGGGCTGAGACCCAGTACTTC. It translates to CASSLARAGGAETQYF.

The chain links TRBV4-2 to TRBJ2-3; 9 nucleotides match TRBD1. Germline loops: CDR1 LGHNA, CDR2 YNFKEQ. Trimming removed 4 bases from V and 1 base from J; junction bases left unmatched: 18. The CDR3 sequence is 20 residues long. This CDR3 reads CASSRLIGDSTGGGTDTQYF. The CDR3 bases are TGTGCCAGCAGCCGCCTAATCGGGGATTCTACAGGGGGCGGCACAGATACGCAGTATTTT.

This clonotype was seen a handful of times. This chain uses TRBV4-1 with TRBJ2-3; D assignment may be TRBD1 or TRBD2 (7 bases each). Germline V gene sequence: CDR1 MGHRA, CDR2 YSYEKL. The length of the CDR3 is 16 residues. The germline V and J ends were trimmed by 0 bases and 4 bases, with 14 bases remaining between them. The CDR3 here is CASSQDPTGRADTQYF. In DNA form, the CDR3 reads TGCGCCAGCAGCCAAGATCCGACAGGGAGGGCAGATACGCAGTATTTT.